Below are 9 T cell receptor beta chains sequenced from a single sample in a study of shared clonotypes between healthy human individuals. TCRdb's copy holds only in-frame clones and misses some; the assay was immunoSEQ multiplex PCR. The sample carries approximately 2.5 million clones, 90% to 95% recorded once. Sequencing was done on a sample of naive CD4+ T cells from PBMCs. Subset in this sample: CD45RA+ positively selected. The receptors derive from a man younger than 35 in good health. Some clones in this sample may be carry-over from other donors' samples.

J is TRBJ2-1 and V is TRBV6-5, with TRBD1 as a possible D gene (5 bases). Trimming removed 2 bases from V and 4 bases from J, with 6 bases in between. This CDR3 spans 13 amino acids. Germline V CDR1 and CDR2: MNHEY, SVGAGI. CDR3 in DNA: TGTGCCAGCAGTTACACAGGATACAATGAGCAGTTCTTC. Residues: CASSYTGYNEQFF.

This chain uses TRBV7-2 with TRBJ2-5; 7 bases match TRBD2. Looked up from germline, CDR1 is SGHTA and CDR2 is FQGNSA. J gave up 13 bases and V 1 base, and 18 bases lay outside the gene matches. The CDR3 has 16 residues. The chain's CDR3 is CASSLEFLAAIGPPYF. In DNA, the CDR3 is TGTGCCAGCAGCTTAGAATTCCTAGCGGCAATCGGACCCCCGTACTTC.

The chain uses TRBV7-3 and TRBJ2-7, with D possibly matching TRBD2 (5 bases). From germline, CDR1 is SGHTA and CDR2 FQGTGA. The CDR3 is 13 residues long. The V end lost 4 bases, the J end lost 6 bases, and 13 bases lay between the germline ends. CDR3 protein: CASSSGPAGEQYF. Here the CDR3 DNA reads TGTGCCAGCAGCTCAGGACCGGCGGGCGAGCAGTACTTC.

The rearrangement uses TRBV5-1 and TRBJ2-2, with D perhaps being TRBD1 or TRBD2 (6 bases each). V lost 7 bases to trimming and J lost 4 bases, with 26 bases between them. Germline loops: CDR1 SGHRS, CDR2 YFSETQ. The CDR3 runs to 18 residues. CDR3 coding DNA: TGCGCCAGCTCCGGGGGCGGCGGGATTTCCCCGACCACCGGGGAGCTGTTTTTT. It is translated as CASSGGGGISPTTGELFF.

V and J are TRBV10-3 and TRBJ2-3, with D maybe TRBD1 (8 bases). Between the trimmed V and J ends, which lost 6 bases and 5 bases, there was a span of 15 bases. Germline V gene data show CDR1 as ENHRY and CDR2 as SYGVKD. The CDR3 is 14 residues long. CDR3 region: CAISQTGEGDTQYF. The CDR3 nucleotides are TGTGCCATCAGCCAGACAGGGGAGGGAGATACGCAGTATTTT.

The chain combines TRBV2 with TRBJ2-2; D not resolved. Germline CDR1 SNHLY, CDR2 FYNNEI. The CDR3 extends over 13 amino acids. V lost 5 bases and J 6 bases, leaving 10 bases between the germline ends. CDR3 loop: CASSQTQAGELFF. The CDR3 bases are TGTGCCAGCAGTCAAACCCAGGCCGGGGAGCTGTTTTTT.

The V and J genes are TRBV28 and TRBJ1-1; D remains ambiguous. V was pared by 2 bases and J by 8 bases, with 15 bases between. Germline CDR1 is MDHEN and CDR2 is SYDVKM. The CDR3 totals 14 residues. Here the CDR3 DNA reads TGTGCCAGCAGTTTAAGTGTATCCGGACGGGAAGCTTTCTTT. Its translation is CASSLSVSGREAFF. Based on the CDR3 plus reference TRBV28 and TRBJ1-1, the full variable domain is DVKVTQSSRYLVKRTGEKVFLECVQDMDHENMFWYRQDPGLGLRLIYFSYDVKMKEKGDIPEGYSVSREKKERFSLILESASTNQTSMYLCASSLSVSGREAFFGQGTRLTVV.

The rearrangement joins TRBV7-2 to TRBJ2-5, with unresolved D. The CDR3 runs 15 residues. V gave up 6 bases and J gave up 1 base, with 15 bases separating them. Germline values: CDR1 SGHTA, CDR2 FQGNSA. CDR3 DNA: TGTGCCAGCAGTACAGAGAGCGCCTCCCAAGAGACCCAGTACTTC. The encoded protein is CASSTESASQETQYF.

The chain employs TRBV6-5 and TRBJ1-2, with a possible D match to TRBD1 (5 bases). CDR3 length equals 13 residues. V shed 6 bases and J shed 8 bases, with 16 bases lying between them. Germline V gene lookup returns CDR1 MNHEY and CDR2 SVGAGI. CDR3 residues: CASRIGTAAGYTF. DNA of the CDR3: TGTGCCAGCAGAATCGGGACGGCCGCGGGCTACACCTTC.